Listed here are 3 T cell receptor beta chains from one sample, sequenced in a study of blood T cell repertoires in COVID-19. Profiled with immunoSEQ multiplex PCR; TCRdb holds only in-frame clones, not every one. Of about 290,000 clones listed, about nine tenths were seen once; the top ten hold around 10%. What was sequenced was peripheral blood. The receptors originated from a woman aged 25 to 39 with COVID-19, enrolled during active disease.

This chain joins TRBV18 and TRBJ2-5, with a weak D call TRBD1 (6 bases). The length of the CDR3 is 13 residues. V lost 3 bases and J 4 bases, leaving 9 bases between the germline ends. Germline assignment: CDR1 KGHSH and CDR2 LQKENI. In DNA, the CDR3 is TGTGCCAGCTCACCGGGACATTTAGAGACCCAGTACTTC. Protein: CASSPGHLETQYF.

In nucleotides, the CDR3 is TGTGCCAGCAGTTACGGCGGGTACGGAAACACCATATATTTT. It is translated as CASSYGGYGNTIYF. J is TRBJ1-3 and V is TRBV6-5; D is undetermined. The CDR3 is made up of 14 amino acids. Germline V lookup: CDR1 MNHEY, CDR2 SVGAGI. The V end lost 2 bases, the J end lost 4 bases, and 9 bases lay between the germline ends.

This chain connects TRBV7-8 to TRBJ1-5, with 7 bases aligning to TRBD1. Germline-derived CDR1 and CDR2 are SGHVS and FQNEAQ. V dropped 4 bases and J dropped 4; count of bases not matched to a gene: 10. The CDR3 sequence is 16 residues long. The CDR3 protein is CASSSTQRGRNQPQHF. The CDR3 region has the DNA TGTGCCAGCAGCTCTACACAGAGGGGGCGGAATCAGCCCCAGCATTTT.